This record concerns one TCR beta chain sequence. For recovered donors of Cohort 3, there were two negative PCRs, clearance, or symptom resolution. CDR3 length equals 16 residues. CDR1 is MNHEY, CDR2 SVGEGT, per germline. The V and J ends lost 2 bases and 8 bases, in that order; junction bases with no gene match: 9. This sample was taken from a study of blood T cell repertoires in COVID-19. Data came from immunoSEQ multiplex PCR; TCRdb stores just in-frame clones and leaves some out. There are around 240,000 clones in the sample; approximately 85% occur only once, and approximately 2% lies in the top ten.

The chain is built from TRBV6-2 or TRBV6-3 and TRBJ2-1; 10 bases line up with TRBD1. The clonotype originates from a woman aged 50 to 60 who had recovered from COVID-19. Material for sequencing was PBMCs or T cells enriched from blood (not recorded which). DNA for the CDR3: TGTGCCAGCAGTTACCACGGGACAGGGGAGACGGATGAGCAGTTCTTC. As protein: CASSYHGTGETDEQFF.